This T cell receptor beta chain was sequenced during a study of blood T cell repertoires in COVID-19. Overall study: Samples taken during acute and convalescent COVID-19 were collected in the United States, Italy and Spain.

Authors' data handling: Estimation of nucleated cell counts relied on the amplification of reference gene primers. Only in-frame clones appear in the TCRdb table, and some are missing; sequencing was by immunoSEQ multiplex PCR. For V, J and clone size, that table is used; D and trimming come from the DNA. The table has 35,000 to 45,000 clones, roughly three quarters seen once; the top ten hold roughly 8.7%. What was sequenced was peripheral blood. The receptor's source is a man between 65 and 79 years old with active or convalescent COVID-19.

The CDR3 spells CASSVNRNNYGYTF. The CDR3 nucleotides read TGTGCCAGCAGTGTTAACAGAAATAACTATGGCTACACCTTC. The rearrangement joins TRBV2 to TRBJ1-2; unclear D gene. From germline, CDR1 is SNHLY and CDR2 FYNNEI. The V gene lost 4 bases and the J gene lost 1 base, with 10 bases spanning the gap. The CDR3 sequence is 14 residues long.